This T cell receptor (beta chain) was documented in a study of shared clonotypes between healthy human individuals. General study results and limits: Inspection by rarefaction showed sorted-subset sequencing to be incomplete despite large depth.

A note on this clone: Antigen: not known.

Here immunoSEQ multiplex PCR was the method, and the copy in TCRdb shows in-frame clones only, minus some. The sample includes over 2 million clones, under 95% of them seen just once. CDR1 and CDR2 (germline): SGHVS, FNYEAQ. The CDR3 consists of 14 residues. The V end was cut by 1 base, the J end by 4 bases, with 10 bases between. A split of CD4+ cells into CD45RA+ naive and CD45RA-negative memory subsets was performed. The clonotype was recovered from a man aged 18 to 30 in good health. Some clones in this sample may be carry-over from other donors' samples. The sample was naive CD4+ T cells from PBMCs. As for subset: CD45RA+ positively selected. The rearrangement joins TRBV7-6 to TRBJ2-5, with a tentative D call TRBD1 (5 bases). In DNA, the CDR3 is TGTGCCAGCAGCTTAGGGCCAGGGCCAGAGACCCAGTACTTC. This encodes CASSLGPGPETQYF.